These 29 T cell receptor beta chains came from one sample sequenced in a study of shared clonotypes between healthy human individuals. The repertoire was sequenced with immunoSEQ multiplex PCR; TCRdb's copy has only in-frame clones and lacks some. Among millions of clones, approximately 94% were seen once, and the ten largest hold 0.85% to 1.3%. CD45RO-negative cells were positively selected for CCR7, leaving out terminally differentiated effector memory CD45RA+ cells. The specimen was naive CD8+ T cells sorted from blood. These receptors were obtained from a man in his late teens or twenties in good health.

This sequence joins TRBV7-8 and TRBJ2-7; 10 positions agree with TRBD1. CDR1 and CDR2 from the germline V gene are SGHVS and FQNEAQ. V lost 5 bases and J lost 7; bases outside the gene matches: 8. The CDR3 loop spans 14 amino acids. CDR3 DNA sequence: TGTGCCAGCAGCGCGGGACAGGGGCTGGTGGAGCAGTACTTC. The encoded protein is CASSAGQGLVEQYF.

This chain links TRBV6-6 with TRBJ1-4; 7 bases map to TRBD1. CDR1 MNHNY and CDR2 SVGAGI come from the germline V gene (reference sequence). The length of the CDR3 is 16 residues. Trimming removed 5 bases from V and 4 bases from J; junction bases left unmatched: 10. The CDR3, as DNA: TGTGCCAGCAGTATGCTAACGACAGGGAGTAATGAAAAACTGTTTTTT. Its translation is CASSMLTTGSNEKLFF.

CDR3: CASSVGDSLTYEQYF. The DNA of the CDR3 is TGTGCCAGCAGCGTAGGGGACAGTTTAACGTACGAGCAGTACTTC. The V and J genes are TRBV9 and TRBJ2-7, with TRBD1 matching over 7 bases. Germline CDR1 SGDLS, CDR2 YYNGEE. The CDR3 has 15 amino acids. J gave up 4 bases and V 0 bases, and 7 bases lay outside the gene matches.

CDR3 sequence: CASATAIGYEQYF. Here the CDR3 DNA reads TGTGCCAGCGCTACGGCGATCGGCTACGAGCAGTACTTC. The gene calls are TRBV9 and TRBJ2-7; unclear D gene. Germline CDR1 reads SGDLS; CDR2 reads YYNGEE. The germline V and J ends were trimmed by 7 bases and 3 bases, with 14 bases remaining between them. The CDR3 length is 13 residues.

With regard to this clone: The sample contains more than one DNA sequence encoding this CDR3. The chain recombines TRBV6-5 with TRBJ2-1; 8 bases agree with TRBD2. CDR1 is MNHEY and CDR2 is SVGAGI in the germline V gene. CDR3 length: 15 amino acids. The V segment lost 4 bases and the J segment 0 bases; nucleotides outside the gene matches: 2. CDR3 sequence: CASSLAGSSYNEQFF. The CDR3 nucleotides read TGTGCCAGCAGTTTAGCGGGGAGCTCCTACAATGAGCAGTTCTTC.

The gene calls are TRBV7-4 and TRBJ1-1; D gene ambiguous. V was cut by 5 bases and J by 1 base, with 8 bases left in between. This CDR3 is 13 amino acids long. Germline CDR1 reads SGHVT; CDR2 reads SQSDAQ. CDR3 amino acids: CASSPGENTEAFF. In nucleotides, the CDR3 is TGTGCCAGCAGCCCGGGAGAGAACACTGAAGCTTTCTTT.

This chain uses TRBV4-1 with TRBJ1-2, with 11 bases lining up with TRBD1. The germline V gene encodes CDR1 MGHRA and CDR2 YSYEKL. V was clipped by 5 bases and J by 5 bases; unmatched bases: 7. This CDR3 spans 15 amino acids. The CDR3 DNA follows: TGCGCCAGCAGCACGGGACAGGGGGTATCTTATGGCTACACCTTC. Its translation is CASSTGQGVSYGYTF.

V and J are TRBV6-5 and TRBJ1-5; 9 bases map to TRBD1. Germline lookup yields CDR1 MNHEY and CDR2 SVGAGI. V dropped 4 bases and J dropped 1; count of bases not matched to a gene: 2. The CDR3 has 15 residues. The CDR3 spells CASSSGTGSNQPQHF. The CDR3 DNA reads as TGTGCCAGCAGTTCCGGGACAGGGAGCAATCAGCCCCAGCATTTT.

The chain employs TRBV13 and TRBJ2-5; 7 bases line up with TRBD2. Looked up from germline, CDR1 is PRHDT and CDR2 is FYEKMQ (reference sequence). V gave up 3 bases and J gave up 1 base; unmatched junction bases: 11. The CDR3 has 17 residues. CDR3 DNA: TGTGCCAGCAGCTTCAAACAGTGGGAGGGCCCCCAAGAGACCCAGTACTTC. Residues: CASSFKQWEGPQETQYF.

This chain links TRBV6-1 with TRBJ2-7; no reliable D call. Germline loops: CDR1 MNHNS, CDR2 SASEGT. Deletions cut 0 bases from V and 6 bases from J, with 12 bases between. The CDR3 is made up of 14 amino acids. In DNA form, the CDR3 reads TGTGCCAGCAGTGAAGCGGGCCCTCGTGTCGAGCAGTACTTC. It yields the protein CASSEAGPRVEQYF.

V is TRBV7-6 and J is TRBJ2-7, with 8 positions matching TRBD1. The germline CDR1 and CDR2 sequences are SGHVS and FNYEAQ. CDR3 length: 13 residues. The V and J ends lost 5 bases and 7 bases, in that order; junction bases with no gene match: 7. For the CDR3, the DNA is TGTGCCAGCAGCCCGCTTGACAGGGGTGAGCAGTACTTC. It encodes CASSPLDRGEQYF. Combining the CDR3 with reference TRBV7-6 and TRBJ2-7 gives the whole variable domain GAGVSQSPRYKVTKRGQDVALRCDPISGHVSLYWYRQALGQGPEFLTYFNYEAQQDKSGLPNDRFSAERPEGSISTLTIQRTEQRDSAMYRCASSPLDRGEQYFGPGTRLTVT.

V usage is TRBV4-2 and J usage is TRBJ2-3; D ambiguous. Trimming cost V 0 bases and J 2 bases, with 18 bases left between them. This CDR3 region has 18 residues. In germline, CDR1 is LGHNA, CDR2 YNFKEQ. The DNA for the CDR3 is TGTGCCAGCAGCCAAGATAGCTGGCACAATGACCACACAGATACGCAGTATTTT. The encoded protein is CASSQDSWHNDHTDTQYF.

Remarks on this clone: Other nucleotide sequences in the sample specify the same CDR3. CDR3: CASSYGGRTEAFF. The CDR3 DNA sequence: TGTGCCAGCAGTTACGGGGGGAGGACTGAAGCTTTCTTT. The rearrangement joins TRBV6-5 to TRBJ1-1; possibly TRBD1 for D (5 bases). V was cut by 2 bases and J by 5 bases, with 9 bases left in between. This CDR3 region has 13 residues. Germline V gene data show CDR1 as MNHEY and CDR2 as SVGAGI.

Concerning this clone itself: Other nucleotide sequences in the sample specify the same CDR3. The J gene is TRBJ1-1, the V gene TRBV14; D unresolved. Germline V gene lookup returns CDR1 SGHDN and CDR2 FVKESK. The CDR3 consists of 11 residues. Trimming stripped 1 base from V and 8 bases from J, with 5 bases between. The chain's CDR3 is CASSQGSEAFF. CDR3 bases: TGTGCCAGCAGCCAAGGGTCAGAAGCTTTCTTT.

The genes are TRBV2 and TRBJ1-3; tentatively, D is TRBD1 (5 bases). The V end was cut by 10 bases, the J end by 0 bases, with 16 bases between. There are 15 residues in the CDR3. CDR1 and CDR2 (germline): SNHLY, FYNNEI. CDR3 amino acids: CATESGTHSGNTIYF. The CDR3 DNA sequence: TGTGCCACGGAGTCGGGGACCCACTCTGGAAACACCATATATTTT.

The rearrangement joins TRBV10-1 to TRBJ2-2; 9 positions agree with TRBD1. Per germline, CDR1 WNHNN and CDR2 SYGVQD (reference sequence). Losses at the gene ends were 1 base for V and 6 bases for J; bases not matched to a gene: 6. The CDR3 is 16 residues long. CDR3 sequence reads: CASSEWTGVGAGELFF. Here the CDR3 DNA reads TGCGCCAGCAGTGAGTGGACAGGGGTAGGCGCCGGGGAGCTGTTTTTT.

The DNA of the CDR3 is TGTGCCAGCATGTGGGAAAACCAAGAGACCCAGTACTTC. Its protein product is CASMWENQETQYF. The chain carries TRBV2 and TRBJ2-5; D is undetermined. Trimming removed 7 bases from V and 0 bases from J, with 9 bases in between. This CDR3 comprises 13 residues. Looked up from germline, CDR1 is SNHLY and CDR2 is FYNNEI.

The genes are TRBV2 and TRBJ1-3; no reliable D call. Trimming removed 7 bases at V and 1 base at J, with 11 bases between. This CDR3 region has 14 residues. CDR1 and CDR2 from the germline V gene are SNHLY and FYNNEI. For the CDR3, the DNA is TGTGCCAGCACCGAAGGCTTTTCTGGAAACACCATATATTTT. Protein product: CASTEGFSGNTIYF.

The chain recombines TRBV9 with TRBJ2-3; D is perhaps TRBD2 (6 bases). V lost 0 bases, J lost 2 bases, and 13 bases lay in between. This CDR3 region has 16 residues. The V gene's germline CDR1 is SGDLS and CDR2 YYNGEE. This CDR3 reads CASSVDDGGLTDTQYF. In DNA, the CDR3 is TGTGCCAGCAGCGTAGATGATGGGGGACTCACAGATACGCAGTATTTT.

V and J are TRBV29-1 and TRBJ2-7; 11 bases agree with TRBD1. Germline values: CDR1 SQVTM, CDR2 ANQGSEA. The CDR3 sequence is 14 residues long. The V segment lost 7 bases and the J segment 3 bases; nucleotides outside the gene matches: 8. The CDR3 DNA reads as TGCAGCGGATTAGGGACAGGGGGTCTCTACGAGCAGTACTTC. Its translation is CSGLGTGGLYEQYF.

This clone was seen just once. This chain links TRBV7-6 with TRBJ1-4; possible D gene TRBD1, 6 bases. Germline lookup yields CDR1 SGHVS and CDR2 FNYEAQ. Trimming took off 0 bases at V and 6 bases at J, with 11 bases between the two ends. The CDR3 is 15 residues long. CDR3 protein: CASSLALGADEKLFF. The DNA for the CDR3 is TGTGCCAGCAGCTTAGCGCTGGGGGCGGATGAAAAACTGTTTTTT.

This rearrangement joins TRBV30 to TRBJ1-5, with D unclear. Between the trimmed V and J ends, which lost 2 bases and 4 bases, there was a span of 6 bases. Germline-derived CDR1 and CDR2 are GTSNPN and SVGIG (reference sequence). The CDR3 has 12 amino acids. CDR3 in DNA: TGTGCCTGGAGTCCCGAGAATCAGCCCCAGCATTTT. Translating it yields CAWSPENQPQHF.

The V and J genes are TRBV2 and TRBJ2-3; a possible D gene is TRBD1 (6 bases). The V end was cut by 8 bases, the J end by 3 bases, with 15 bases between. The germline CDR1 and CDR2 sequences are SNHLY and FYNNEI. The CDR3 length is 14 residues. The CDR3 region has the DNA TGTGCCAGCCCCAGGGGTTTTAGTACAGATACGCAGTATTTT. Amino acids: CASPRGFSTDTQYF.

The genes are TRBV7-2 and TRBJ2-5, with D perhaps being TRBD1 or TRBD2 (5 bases each). This CDR3 region has 15 residues. Germline loops: CDR1 SGHTA, CDR2 FQGNSA. V gave up 3 bases and J gave up 3 bases, with 14 bases separating them. CDR3 DNA sequence: TGTGCCAGCAGCTTGGGGGTTAGTAGTGAAGAGACCCAGTACTTC. Encoded protein: CASSLGVSSEETQYF.

The chain couples TRBV7-9 to TRBJ2-5; D remains unclear. V was trimmed by 3 bases and J by 3 bases, leaving 11 bases between them. The CDR3 is 14 amino acids. Germline assignment: CDR1 SEHNR and CDR2 FQNEAQ (reference sequence). CDR3 sequence: CASSFAVPKETQYF. CDR3 sequence (DNA): TGTGCCAGCAGCTTCGCAGTACCAAAAGAGACCCAGTACTTC.

This chain joins TRBV2 and TRBJ1-6; 8 nucleotides align to TRBD1. This CDR3 has 15 amino acids. V dropped 0 bases and J dropped 8; count of bases not matched to a gene: 3. Germline CDR1 is SNHLY and CDR2 is FYNNEI. The CDR3, as DNA: TGTGCCAGCAGTGAAGCTTACAGGGGGTATTCACCCCTCCACTTT. Its protein product is CASSEAYRGYSPLHF.

The rearrangement links TRBV19 to TRBJ1-2, with a weak D call TRBD1 (5 bases). Germline loops: CDR1 LNHDA, CDR2 SQIVND (reference sequence). The CDR3 consists of 15 residues. V was shortened by 3 bases and J by 0 bases, with 11 bases between the two germline ends. The CDR3 nucleotides are TGTGCCAGTAGTATGTGGGGCACCCCTAACTATGGCTACACCTTC. Encoded protein: CASSMWGTPNYGYTF.

V usage is TRBV9 and J usage is TRBJ2-7; a weak D match, TRBD2 (5 bases). Trimming took 0 bases from V and 2 from J, leaving 9 bases between them. Germline values: CDR1 SGDLS, CDR2 YYNGEE. This CDR3 region has 14 residues. The chain's CDR3 is CASSVGLLAYEQYF. In DNA form, the CDR3 reads TGTGCCAGCAGCGTAGGATTACTAGCCTACGAGCAGTACTTC. The full variable domain, with the rest looked up from reference TRBV9 and TRBJ2-7, is DSGVTQTPKHLITATGQRVTLRCSPRSGDLSVYWYQQSLDQGLQFLIQYYNGEERAKGNILERFSAQQFPDLHSELNLSSLELGDSALYFCASSVGLLAYEQYFGPGTRLTVT.

The rearrangement joins TRBV5-1 to TRBJ2-3, with no clear D. Germline V gene sequence: CDR1 SGHRS, CDR2 YFSETQ. V was pared by 2 bases and J by 2 bases, with 12 bases between. The CDR3 extends over 15 amino acids. Here the CDR3 DNA reads TGCGCCAGCAGCTTCTTAGCAAGGGTCACAGATACGCAGTATTTT. Protein: CASSFLARVTDTQYF.